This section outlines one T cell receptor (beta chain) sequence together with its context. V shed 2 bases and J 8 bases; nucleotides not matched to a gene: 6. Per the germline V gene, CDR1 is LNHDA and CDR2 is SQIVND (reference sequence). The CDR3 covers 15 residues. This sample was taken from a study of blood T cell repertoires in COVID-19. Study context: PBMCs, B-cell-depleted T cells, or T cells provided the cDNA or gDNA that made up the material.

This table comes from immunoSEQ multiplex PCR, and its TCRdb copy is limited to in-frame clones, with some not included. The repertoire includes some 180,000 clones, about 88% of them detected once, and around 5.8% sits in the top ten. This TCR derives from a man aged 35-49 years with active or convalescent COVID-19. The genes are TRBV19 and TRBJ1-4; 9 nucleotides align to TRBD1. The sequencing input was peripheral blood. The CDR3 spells CASSIMTGGGEKLFF. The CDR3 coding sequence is TGTGCCAGTAGTATAATGACAGGGGGAGGGGAAAAACTGTTTTTT.